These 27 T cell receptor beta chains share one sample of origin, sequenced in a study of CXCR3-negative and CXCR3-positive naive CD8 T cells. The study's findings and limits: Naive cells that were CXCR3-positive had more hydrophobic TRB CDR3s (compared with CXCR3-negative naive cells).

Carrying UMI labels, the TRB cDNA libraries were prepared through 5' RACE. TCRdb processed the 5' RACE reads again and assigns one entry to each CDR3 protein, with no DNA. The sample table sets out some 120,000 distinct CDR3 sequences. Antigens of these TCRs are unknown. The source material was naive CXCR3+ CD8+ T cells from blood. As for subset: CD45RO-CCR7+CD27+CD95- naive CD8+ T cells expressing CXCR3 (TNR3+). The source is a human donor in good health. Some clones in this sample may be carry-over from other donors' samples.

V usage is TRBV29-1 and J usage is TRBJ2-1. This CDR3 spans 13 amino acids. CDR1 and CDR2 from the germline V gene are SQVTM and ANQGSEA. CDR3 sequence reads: CSVEEGSPNEQFF.

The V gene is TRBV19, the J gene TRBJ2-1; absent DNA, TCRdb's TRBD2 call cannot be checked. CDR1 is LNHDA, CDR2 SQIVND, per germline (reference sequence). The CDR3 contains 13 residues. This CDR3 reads CASSLPPGNEQFF.

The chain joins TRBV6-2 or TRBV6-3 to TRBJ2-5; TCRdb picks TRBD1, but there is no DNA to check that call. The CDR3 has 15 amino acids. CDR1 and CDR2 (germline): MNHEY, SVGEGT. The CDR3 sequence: CASSPPSGGQETQYF.

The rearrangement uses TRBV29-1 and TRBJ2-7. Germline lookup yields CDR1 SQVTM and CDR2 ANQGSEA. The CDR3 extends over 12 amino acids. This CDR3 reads CSVEGTPYEQYF.

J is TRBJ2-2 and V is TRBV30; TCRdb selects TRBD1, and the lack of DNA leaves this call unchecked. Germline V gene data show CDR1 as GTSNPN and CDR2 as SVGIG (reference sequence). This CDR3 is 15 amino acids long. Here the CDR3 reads CAWSDYPGYTGELFF. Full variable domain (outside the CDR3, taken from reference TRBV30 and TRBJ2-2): SQTIHQWPATLVQPVGSPLSLECTVEGTSNPNLYWYRQAAGRGLQLLFYSVGIGQISSEVPQNLSASRPQDRQFILSSKKLLLSDSGFYLCAWSDYPGYTGELFFGEGSRLTVL.

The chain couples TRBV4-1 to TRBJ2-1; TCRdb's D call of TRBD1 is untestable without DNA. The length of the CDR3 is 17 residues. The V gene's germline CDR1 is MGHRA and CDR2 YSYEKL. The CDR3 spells CASRRGQGVSSYNEQFF.

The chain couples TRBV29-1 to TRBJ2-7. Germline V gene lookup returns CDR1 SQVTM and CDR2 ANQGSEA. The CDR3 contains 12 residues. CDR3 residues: CSAGSDSYEQYF.

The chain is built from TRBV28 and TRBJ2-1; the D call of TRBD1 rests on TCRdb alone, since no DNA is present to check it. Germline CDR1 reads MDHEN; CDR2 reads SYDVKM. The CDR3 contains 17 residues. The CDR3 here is CASKGIAEFGSYNEQFF.

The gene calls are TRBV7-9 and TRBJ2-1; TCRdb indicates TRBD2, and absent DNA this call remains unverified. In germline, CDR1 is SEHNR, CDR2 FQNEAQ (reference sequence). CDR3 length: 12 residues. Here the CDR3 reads CASSSGGVQQFF.

CDR3 residues: CASGPRGAAGYGYTF. This chain links TRBV12-3 or TRBV12-4 with TRBJ1-2; TCRdb designates TRBD1, a call that cannot be tested without DNA. This CDR3 is 15 amino acids long.

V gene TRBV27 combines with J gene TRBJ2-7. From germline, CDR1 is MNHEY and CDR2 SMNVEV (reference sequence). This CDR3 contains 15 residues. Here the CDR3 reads CASSLTGSAINEQYF.

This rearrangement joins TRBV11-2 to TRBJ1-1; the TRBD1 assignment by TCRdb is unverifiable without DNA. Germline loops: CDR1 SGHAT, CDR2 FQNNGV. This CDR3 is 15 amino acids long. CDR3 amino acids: CASSSSPTGNTEAFF.

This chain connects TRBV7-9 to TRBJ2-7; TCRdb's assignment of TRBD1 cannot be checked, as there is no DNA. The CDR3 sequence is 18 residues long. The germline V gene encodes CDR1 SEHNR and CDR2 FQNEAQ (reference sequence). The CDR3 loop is CASSSPLPTGLRSNEQYF.

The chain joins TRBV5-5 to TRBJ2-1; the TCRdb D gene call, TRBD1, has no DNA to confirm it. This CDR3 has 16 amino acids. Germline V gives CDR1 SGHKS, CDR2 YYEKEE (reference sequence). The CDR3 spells CASSLSGVRSYNEQFF.

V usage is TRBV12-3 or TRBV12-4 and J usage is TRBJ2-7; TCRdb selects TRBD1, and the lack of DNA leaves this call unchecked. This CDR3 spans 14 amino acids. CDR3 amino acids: CASQRQGSSYEQYF.

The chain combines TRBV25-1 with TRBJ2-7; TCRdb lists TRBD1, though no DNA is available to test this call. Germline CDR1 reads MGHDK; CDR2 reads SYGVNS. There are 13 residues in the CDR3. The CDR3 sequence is CASSEWGAYEQYF.

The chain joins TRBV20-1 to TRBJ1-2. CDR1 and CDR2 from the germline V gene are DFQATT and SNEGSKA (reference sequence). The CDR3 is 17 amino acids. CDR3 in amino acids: CSARDPRLATIESGYTF.

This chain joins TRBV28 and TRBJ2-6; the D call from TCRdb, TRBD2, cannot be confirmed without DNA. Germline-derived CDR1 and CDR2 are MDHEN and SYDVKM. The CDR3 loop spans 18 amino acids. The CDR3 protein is CASSLPGTSVTGANVLTF.

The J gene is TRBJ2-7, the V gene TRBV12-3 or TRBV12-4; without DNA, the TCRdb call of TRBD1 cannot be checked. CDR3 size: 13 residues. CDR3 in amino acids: CASSWGVPNEQYF.

CDR3 amino acids: CASSLLARYEQYF. The V call is TRBV12-3 or TRBV12-4, the J call TRBJ2-7. The CDR3 has 13 residues.

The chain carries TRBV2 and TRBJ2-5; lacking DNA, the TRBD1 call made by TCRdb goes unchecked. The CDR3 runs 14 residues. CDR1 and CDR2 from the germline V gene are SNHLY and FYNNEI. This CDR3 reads CASSSRQPQETQYF.

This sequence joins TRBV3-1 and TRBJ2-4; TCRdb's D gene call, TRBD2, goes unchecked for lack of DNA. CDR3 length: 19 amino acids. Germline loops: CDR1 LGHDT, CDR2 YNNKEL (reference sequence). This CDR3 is CASSSSTAWREVERNIQYF.

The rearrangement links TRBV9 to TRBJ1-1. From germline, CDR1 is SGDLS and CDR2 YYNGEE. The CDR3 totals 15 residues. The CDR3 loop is CASSGPAGMNTEAFF.

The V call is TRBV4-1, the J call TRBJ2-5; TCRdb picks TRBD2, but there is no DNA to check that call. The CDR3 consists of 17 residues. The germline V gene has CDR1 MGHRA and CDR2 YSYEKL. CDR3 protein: CASSPAYLRAGQETQYF.

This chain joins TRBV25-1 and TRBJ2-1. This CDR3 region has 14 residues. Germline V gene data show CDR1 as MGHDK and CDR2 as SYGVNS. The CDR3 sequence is CASSEGLVYNEQFF. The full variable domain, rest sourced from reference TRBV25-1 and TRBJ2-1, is EADIYQTPRYLVIGTGKKITLECSQTMGHDKMYWYQQDPGMELHLIHYSYGVNSTEKGDLSSESTVSRIRTEHFPLTLESARPSHTSQYLCASSEGLVYNEQFFGPGTRLTVL.

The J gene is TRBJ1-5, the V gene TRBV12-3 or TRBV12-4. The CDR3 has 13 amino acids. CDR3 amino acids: CASSSGGFQPQHF.

The CDR3 sequence is CAWEEAGEETQYF. J is TRBJ2-5 and V is TRBV30; as DNA is missing, the TRBD2 call by TCRdb cannot be tested. This CDR3 region has 13 residues. CDR1 and CDR2 (germline): GTSNPN, SVGIG (reference sequence).